The 29 T cell receptor beta chains given below trace back to one sample, sequenced in a study of blood T cell repertoires in COVID-19. The data were produced by immunoSEQ multiplex PCR, yet TCRdb's version contains in-frame clones alone and is incomplete. The sample holds over 150,000 clones, around 90% seen once. Sequenced: PBMCs or T cells enriched from blood (not recorded which). These receptors all stem from a woman aged 25-40 years who had recovered from COVID-19.

This chain uses TRBV5-5 with TRBJ2-6; 12 positions agree with TRBD2. The V and J ends lost 4 bases and 0 bases, in that order; junction bases with no gene match: 11. Germline assignment: CDR1 SGHKS and CDR2 YYEKEE (reference sequence). The CDR3 consists of 20 residues. CDR3 coding DNA: TGTGCCAGCAGCCCGGTCCGGACTAGCGGGGCCCCCTCTGGGGCCAACGTCCTGACTTTC. Its translation is CASSPVRTSGAPSGANVLTF.

The chain combines TRBV5-1 with TRBJ2-7; the D is unclear. Trimming shortened V by 0 bases and J by 7 bases, and 8 bases separated the two germline ends. The CDR3 length is 12 residues. CDR1 SGHRS and CDR2 YFSETQ come from the germline V gene. The CDR3 DNA is TGCGCCAGCAGCTTGGCCGCGTCTGAGCAGTACTTC. This sequence encodes CASSLAASEQYF.

This clone was observed a handful of times. This chain connects TRBV5-1 to TRBJ1-6; D is perhaps TRBD1 (5 bases). The V end was cut by 4 bases, the J end by 7 bases, with 15 bases between. The germline gives CDR1 SGHRS, CDR2 YFSETQ. This CDR3 is 15 amino acids long. The chain's CDR3 is CASSLTQDGNSPLHF. The CDR3, as DNA: TGCGCCAGCAGCCTAACACAGGACGGAAATTCACCCCTCCACTTT.

The rearrangement links TRBV4-2 to TRBJ2-7; 10 nucleotides match TRBD2. The trim removed 4 bases at V and 6 bases at J, leaving 12 bases unmatched. The CDR3 length is 16 residues. Germline CDR1 LGHNA, CDR2 YNFKEQ. CDR3 amino acids: CASSPAWKRGGSEQYF. The CDR3 DNA follows: TGTGCCAGCAGCCCAGCGTGGAAGCGGGGGGGATCCGAGCAGTACTTC.

The rearrangement links TRBV19 to TRBJ1-1, with 7 nucleotides matching TRBD1. Germline V gives CDR1 LNHDA, CDR2 SQIVND (reference sequence). Unmatched junction bases numbered 9, after V lost 7 bases and J lost 4 bases. The CDR3 is made up of 14 amino acids. This chain's CDR3 is CASTQGGQPTEAFF. The CDR3 DNA reads as TGTGCCAGTACTCAAGGGGGACAGCCCACTGAAGCTTTCTTT.

The chain links TRBV2 to TRBJ1-6; D may be TRBD1 (5 bases). Trimming took off 6 bases at V and 4 bases at J, with 13 bases between the two ends. This CDR3 contains 15 residues. Germline-derived CDR1 and CDR2 are SNHLY and FYNNEI. CDR3 DNA: TGTGCCAGCAGCTCCCCGGGGGGGTATAATTCACCCCTCCACTTT. Amino acid sequence: CASSSPGGYNSPLHF.

The J gene is TRBJ2-6, the V gene TRBV5-1; TRBD1 agrees at 10 bases. From germline, CDR1 is SGHRS and CDR2 YFSETQ. The ends lost 4 bases at V and 4 bases at J; junction bases unmatched: 11. The CDR3 runs 18 residues. Here the CDR3 reads CASSRSTGGAEGANVLTF. The CDR3 nucleotides read TGCGCCAGCAGCCGATCGACAGGGGGCGCGGAAGGGGCCAACGTCCTGACTTTC.

The rearrangement joins TRBV6-5 to TRBJ1-5, with D unresolved. CDR3 length equals 14 residues. CDR1 MNHEY and CDR2 SVGAGI come from the germline V gene. Trimming shortened V by 7 bases and J by 0 bases, and 10 bases separated the two germline ends. The CDR3 region has the DNA TGTGCCAGCACCTCCCGGGGTAGCAATCAGCCCCAGCATTTT. This codes for CASTSRGSNQPQHF.

V and J are TRBV7-9 and TRBJ1-1; 7 nucleotides match TRBD1. V lost 2 bases and J lost 4; bases outside the gene matches: 4. Germline CDR1 SEHNR, CDR2 FQNEAQ (reference sequence). The CDR3 spans 14 residues. This CDR3 is CASSLIQGGTEAFF. The CDR3 bases are TGTGCCAGCAGCTTAATTCAGGGGGGCACTGAAGCTTTCTTT. The whole variable domain, filled in from reference TRBV7-9 and TRBJ1-1, reads DTGVSQNPRHKITKRGQNVTFRCDPISEHNRLYWYRQTLGQGPEFLTYFQNEAQLEKSRLLSDRFSAERPKGSFSTLEIQRTEQGDSAMYLCASSLIQGGTEAFFGQGTRLTVV.

In DNA form, the CDR3 reads TGTGCCAGCAGCTCGACCGGGACTAGCTCCCCCTACGAGCAGTACTTC. This encodes CASSSTGTSSPYEQYF. The chain recombines TRBV5-8 with TRBJ2-7; 9 positions agree with TRBD2. Germline lookup yields CDR1 SGHTS and CDR2 YDEGEE. The CDR3 has 16 amino acids. J gave up 2 bases and V 3 bases, and 9 bases lay outside the gene matches. The whole variable domain, filled in from reference TRBV5-8 and TRBJ2-7, reads EAGVTQSPTHLIKTRGQQATLRCSPISGHTSVYWYQQALGLGLQFLLWYDEGEERNRGNFPPRFSGRQFPNYSSELNVNALELEDSALYLCASSSTGTSSPYEQYFGPGTRLTVT.

J is TRBJ1-4 and V is TRBV5-8; maybe TRBD1 (6 bases). CDR1 is SGHTS and CDR2 is YDEGEE in the germline V gene. CDR3 length equals 15 residues. V was cut by 2 bases and J by 4 bases, with 12 bases left in between. The CDR3 DNA follows: TGTGCCAGCAGCTTTAGGGGGTTCGGTAATGAAAAACTGTTTTTT. Protein sequence: CASSFRGFGNEKLFF. Together with reference TRBV5-8 and TRBJ1-4, the CDR3 gives the full variable domain: EAGVTQSPTHLIKTRGQQATLRCSPISGHTSVYWYQQALGLGLQFLLWYDEGEERNRGNFPPRFSGRQFPNYSSELNVNALELEDSALYLCASSFRGFGNEKLFFGSGTQLSVL.

The V gene is TRBV6-6, the J gene TRBJ1-4; D gene ambiguous. The CDR3 is made up of 14 amino acids. V lost 1 base and J 4 bases, leaving 7 bases between the germline ends. Germline V gives CDR1 MNHNY, CDR2 SVGAGI (reference sequence). The CDR3 is CASSYWRVNEKLFF. CDR3 DNA: TGTGCCAGCAGTTACTGGAGAGTTAATGAAAAACTGTTTTTT.

The rearrangement links TRBV11-2 to TRBJ1-1, with TRBD1 matching 9 bases. This CDR3 has 14 residues. Trimming at V came to 3 bases and at J to 7 bases, leaving 6 bases not matched to a gene. In germline, CDR1 is SGHAT, CDR2 FQNNGV. The CDR3 nucleotides read TGTGCCAGCAGCTTTGAACAGGGGGCGGTTGAAGCTTTCTTT. Its translation: CASSFEQGAVEAFF. Filled out from reference TRBV11-2 and TRBJ1-1, the complete variable domain reads EAGVAQSPRYKIIEKRQSVAFWCNPISGHATLYWYQQILGQGPKLLIQFQNNGVVDDSQLPKDRFSAERLKGVDSTLKIQPAKLEDSAVYLCASSFEQGAVEAFFGQGTRLTVV.

This chain links TRBV7-9 with TRBJ1-1, with D tentatively TRBD1 (6 bases). Trimming removed 1 base from V and 7 bases from J, with 16 bases in between. The CDR3 has 15 amino acids. CDR1 and CDR2 from the germline V gene are SEHNR and FQNEAQ (reference sequence). CDR3 sequence (DNA): TGTGCCAGCAGCTTAGTCGAGGGACACACGGATGAAGCTTTCTTT. Translation: CASSLVEGHTDEAFF. Combining the CDR3 with reference TRBV7-9 and TRBJ1-1 gives the whole variable domain DTGVSQNPRHKITKRGQNVTFRCDPISEHNRLYWYRQTLGQGPEFLTYFQNEAQLEKSRLLSDRFSAERPKGSFSTLEIQRTEQGDSAMYLCASSLVEGHTDEAFFGQGTRLTVV.

CDR3 in amino acids: CASSDRGSQFF. The CDR3, as DNA: TGTGCCAGCAGTGATCGGGGGAGTCAGTTCTTC. The V and J genes are TRBV2 and TRBJ2-1; D possibly corresponds to TRBD2 (6 bases). V was trimmed by 3 bases and J by 13 bases, leaving 10 bases between them. There are 11 residues in the CDR3. The germline V gene encodes CDR1 SNHLY and CDR2 FYNNEI. Full variable domain (missing parts from reference TRBV2 and TRBJ2-1): EPEVTQTPSHQVTQMGQEVILRCVPISNHLYFYWYRQILGQKVEFLVSFYNNEISEKSEIFDDQFSVERPDGSNFTLKIRSTKLEDSAMYFCASSDRGSQFFGPGTRLTVL.

The rearrangement links TRBV5-1 to TRBJ2-3, with 9 bases lining up with TRBD1. In germline, CDR1 is SGHRS, CDR2 YFSETQ. V was pared by 1 base and J by 5 bases, with 11 bases of the junction left unmatched. CDR3 length: 17 residues. In nucleotides, the CDR3 is TGCGCCAGCAGCTTGTGGGGCACAGGGGGCTCTGGAGATACGCAGTATTTT. Translated: CASSLWGTGGSGDTQYF.

The chain carries TRBV3-1 (or the pseudogene TRBV3-2) and TRBJ1-2; D uncertain. The V end was cut by 4 bases, the J end by 4 bases, with 16 bases between. Germline V lookup: CDR1 LGHDT, CDR2 YNNKEL (reference sequence). This CDR3 has 15 residues. CDR3: CASSPNLYATYGYTF. CDR3 DNA: TGTGCCAGCAGCCCTAATCTATATGCAACCTATGGCTACACCTTC.

The chain has TRBV3-1 (or the pseudogene TRBV3-2) and TRBJ1-4, with D maybe TRBD1 (6 bases). In germline, CDR1 is LGHDT, CDR2 YNNKEL (reference sequence). V was clipped by 2 bases and J by 6 bases, with 10 bases between them. The CDR3 is 14 residues long. CDR3 sequence: CASSQSGADEKLFF. For the CDR3, the DNA is TGTGCCAGCAGCCAATCAGGGGCGGATGAAAAACTGTTTTTT.

This sequence joins TRBV19 and TRBJ2-3; D remains ambiguous. Trimming removed 6 bases at V and 0 bases at J, with 7 bases between. Per germline, CDR1 LNHDA and CDR2 SQIVND (reference sequence). CDR3 size: 13 residues. CDR3 residues: CASRADSTDTQYF. In DNA form, the CDR3 reads TGTGCCAGTAGGGCTGATAGCACAGATACGCAGTATTTT.

The rearrangement uses TRBV14 and TRBJ2-4; 7 bases align to TRBD1. With 1 base clipped from V and 3 bases from J, the junction kept 3 bases outside the gene matches. The CDR3 loop spans 15 amino acids. CDR1 and CDR2 (germline): SGHDN, FVKESK. CDR3 in DNA: TGTGCCAGCAGCCAAGGCGACAGGGTCAAAAACATTCAGTACTTC. It specifies CASSQGDRVKNIQYF.

This chain uses TRBV9 with TRBJ1-5, with D unclear. The CDR3 length is 15 residues. The ends were cut back, 4 bases at V and 5 bases at J, with 16 bases in the middle. Germline V lookup: CDR1 SGDLS, CDR2 YYNGEE. In nucleotides, the CDR3 is TGTGCCAGCAGCCCGAGCGGGAATCGCGATCAGCCCCAGCATTTT. Translation gives CASSPSGNRDQPQHF. Full variable domain (rest looked up from reference TRBV9 and TRBJ1-5): DSGVTQTPKHLITATGQRVTLRCSPRSGDLSVYWYQQSLDQGLQFLIQYYNGEERAKGNILERFSAQQFPDLHSELNLSSLELGDSALYFCASSPSGNRDQPQHFGDGTRLSIL.

CDR3 region: CASSQDSSGNTIYF. CDR3 DNA: TGTGCCAGTAGTCAGGACAGTTCTGGAAACACCATATATTTT. This chain joins TRBV19 and TRBJ1-3, with D maybe TRBD1 (6 bases). The CDR3 is 14 amino acids. Germline CDR1 is LNHDA and CDR2 is SQIVND (reference sequence). V was shortened by 5 bases and J by 1 base, with 9 bases between the two germline ends.

The chain uses TRBV5-6 and TRBJ2-1, with 13 bases lining up with TRBD2. Trimming took 4 bases from V and 3 from J; bases not matched to a gene: 13. Germline CDR1 is SGHDT and CDR2 is YYEEEE. The CDR3 extends over 19 amino acids. The CDR3 region is CASSPRTSGGLVFYNEQFF. The CDR3 DNA reads TGTGCCAGCAGCCCGCGGACTAGCGGGGGCCTCGTATTCTACAATGAGCAGTTCTTC. The complete variable domain, with remaining parts taken from reference TRBV5-6 and TRBJ2-1, reads DAGVTQSPTHLIKTRGQQVTLRCSPKSGHDTVSWYQQALGQGPQFIFQYYEEEERQRGNFPDRFSGHQFPNYSSELNVNALLLGDSALYLCASSPRTSGGLVFYNEQFFGPGTRLTVL.

The chain joins TRBV5-1 to TRBJ1-2; D is unclear. Germline V gene lookup returns CDR1 SGHRS and CDR2 YFSETQ. The V end lost 3 bases, the J end lost 5 bases, and 8 bases lay between the germline ends. The CDR3 covers 12 residues. CDR3 protein: CASSSALYGYTF. As DNA, the CDR3 is TGCGCCAGCAGCTCCGCACTTTATGGCTACACCTTC.

Only a few counts were recorded for this clone. The V gene is TRBV7-6, the J gene TRBJ1-2, with 7 bases aligning to TRBD1. V lost 0 bases to trimming and J lost 0 bases; unmatched junction nucleotides: 1. Germline V gene data show CDR1 as SGHVS and CDR2 as FNYEAQ. This CDR3 comprises 15 residues. The CDR3 here is CASSLARGANYGYTF. CDR3 bases: TGTGCCAGCAGCTTAGCCAGGGGGGCTAACTATGGCTACACCTTC.

This sequence joins TRBV18 and TRBJ2-5; TRBD1 is a possible D gene (5 bases). Trimming pared 3 bases from V and 5 bases from J, leaving 19 bases between. CDR3 length: 16 amino acids. The germline CDR1 and CDR2 sequences are KGHSH and LQKENI. CDR3 in DNA: TGTGCCAGCTCACCCAGGACACCAGGGTCTGGGGAGACCCAGTACTTC. This codes for CASSPRTPGSGETQYF.

In this sample, this clone turned up a few times. The gene calls are TRBV7-9 and TRBJ2-2; a possible D gene is TRBD2 (6 bases). This CDR3 spans 14 amino acids. V dropped 3 bases and J dropped 6 bases, with 11 bases sitting between them. Germline CDR1 reads SEHNR; CDR2 reads FQNEAQ (reference sequence). CDR3 in DNA: TGTGCCAGCAGCTTTTCGCGGGGCCCCGGGGAGCTGTTTTTT. Translation gives CASSFSRGPGELFF.

The chain employs TRBV27 and TRBJ2-1, with TRBD2 matching 8 bases. Germline V gives CDR1 MNHEY, CDR2 SMNVEV (reference sequence). J lost 5 bases, V lost 6 bases, and 9 bases had no gene match. CDR3 size: 15 residues. CDR3 sequence (DNA): TGTGCCAGCAGAATAGGTAGCGGGGCAGACAATGAGCAGTTCTTC. Translation gives CASRIGSGADNEQFF.

This clone showed up just once. The chain employs TRBV4-1 and TRBJ1-5; D gene uncertain. There are 15 residues in the CDR3. Trimming removed 2 bases from V and 8 bases from J, with 16 bases in between. Germline CDR1 reads MGHRA; CDR2 reads YSYEKL. The CDR3 nucleotides are TGCGCCAGCAGCCAATCTGTGGGAGAATCGAAGCCCCAGCATTTT. Translated: CASSQSVGESKPQHF.